The 8 T cell receptor beta chains below all came from one sample that was sequenced in a study of T cells in Graves' hyperthyroidism and ophthalmopathy. Researchers took RNA transcripts and amplified the TCR beta CDR3 regions from them. The TCR CDR3 was amplified in a first-round RT-PCR using the HTBI primer set. TCRdb ran MiXCR on the multiplex PCR reads and lists one entry per CDR3 protein. The repertoire holds roughly 550,000 distinct CDR3 sequences, about 16% seen once, with less than 30% in the top ten. What was sequenced was blood. All receptors come from a young woman with Graves' ophthalmopathy.

In this sample, this clonotype turned up a few times. The V call is TRBV15, the J call TRBJ2-4, with TRBD1 identical over 10 bases. Looked up from germline, CDR1 is LNHNV and CDR2 is YYDKDF (reference sequence). The junction had 7 bases not matched to a gene; V was cut back by 5 bases and J by 9 bases. The length of the CDR3 is 14 residues. As DNA, the CDR3 is TGTGCCACCAGCGTAGACAGGGACAGGGGCATTCAGTACTTC. This translates into CATSVDRDRGIQYF.

The V gene is TRBV24-1, the J gene TRBJ2-3; D gene ambiguous. The germline V gene has CDR1 KGHDR and CDR2 SFDVKD. Trimming stripped 4 bases from V and 0 bases from J, with 13 bases between. The CDR3 extends over 16 amino acids. The CDR3 DNA is TGTGCCACCAGTGACTCGTCTGGGCAGAGCACAGATACGCAGTATTTT. As protein: CATSDSSGQSTDTQYF.

The table lists this clonotype with a few counts. This rearrangement joins TRBV20-1 to TRBJ2-7, with 9 bases that match TRBD2. Unmatched junction bases numbered 8, after V lost 5 bases and J lost 6 bases. The CDR3 runs 13 residues. CDR1 is DFQATT, CDR2 SNEGSKA, per germline (reference sequence). CDR3 protein: CSAPLGAGGEQYF. The CDR3 coding sequence is TGCAGTGCTCCCCTGGGAGCGGGAGGCGAGCAGTACTTC.

J is TRBJ1-4 and V is TRBV6-5, with a weak D call TRBD1 (6 bases). Looked up from germline, CDR1 is MNHEY and CDR2 is SVGAGI. This CDR3 comprises 15 residues. Trimming left V 0 bases short and J 5 bases short, with 10 bases between. DNA for the CDR3: TGTGCCAGCAGTTACTCGAGGCAGGGGAATGAAAAACTGTTTTTT. It specifies CASSYSRQGNEKLFF.

The DNA for the CDR3 is TGCGCCAGCACCCCCGGGGGTGGGGCCAACGTCCTGACTTTC. It yields the protein CASTPGGGANVLTF. The V call is TRBV5-1, the J call TRBJ2-6; D is possibly TRBD2 (6 bases). Per germline, CDR1 SGHRS and CDR2 YFSETQ. The CDR3 loop spans 14 amino acids. Trimming removed 6 bases from V and 3 bases from J, with 10 bases in between. The whole variable domain, filled in from reference TRBV5-1 and TRBJ2-6, reads KAGVTQTPRYLIKTRGQQVTLSCSPISGHRSVSWYQQTPGQGLQFLFEYFSETQRNKGNFPGRFSGRQFSNSRSEMNVSTLELGDSALYLCASTPGGGANVLTFGAGSRLTVL.

V usage is TRBV30 and J usage is TRBJ2-3; D remains ambiguous. CDR1 and CDR2 (germline): GTSNPN, SVGIG (reference sequence). The V end was cut by 5 bases, the J end by 4 bases, with 7 bases between. CDR3 length equals 11 residues. The CDR3 spells CAWQLADTQYF. The CDR3 DNA sequence: TGTGCCTGGCAATTGGCAGATACGCAGTATTTT.

Ten or more counts support this clonotype. The J gene is TRBJ1-1, the V gene TRBV3-1; 8 nucleotides match TRBD1. With V trimmed by 3 bases and J by 1 base, 4 bases remained unmatched. Looked up from germline, CDR1 is LGHDT and CDR2 is YNNKEL (reference sequence). This CDR3 has 15 amino acids. CDR3 residues: CASSHQGAGNTEAFF. Written as DNA, the CDR3 is TGTGCCAGCAGCCATCAGGGGGCAGGGAACACTGAAGCTTTCTTT.

This clonotype was observed at least ten times. The V and J genes are TRBV30 and TRBJ2-1; D not resolved. The V end was cut by 2 bases, the J end by 4 bases, with 6 bases between. The CDR3 contains 12 residues. Germline CDR1 and CDR2: GTSNPN and SVGIG (reference sequence). The CDR3 protein is CAWSLGYNEQFF. DNA for the CDR3: TGTGCCTGGAGTTTGGGGTACAATGAGCAGTTCTTC. Filled out from reference TRBV30 and TRBJ2-1, the complete variable domain reads SQTIHQWPATLVQPVGSPLSLECTVEGTSNPNLYWYRQAAGRGLQLLFYSVGIGQISSEVPQNLSASRPQDRQFILSSKKLLLSDSGFYLCAWSLGYNEQFFGPGTRLTVL.